The following is a T cell receptor beta chain sequence with its context. Antigen unknown. This sample was taken from a study of CD8+CD57+ T cells in acquired aplastic anemia. Study conclusions and caveats: Common to patients and controls were twenty-nine CD8+ CDR3 sequences.

TCR beta VDJ and CDR3 profiling used genomic DNA as template. TCRdb re-called the reads through MiXCR, storing one row per CDR3 protein. This sample has 450,000 to 600,000 distinct CDR3 sequences, with around 32% found just once. Patients who underwent sequencing had shown CD8+CD57+ cell expansion by flow cytometry. The CDR3 spans 13 residues. CDR1 and CDR2 (germline): SQVTM, ANQGSEA. Trimming left V 6 bases short and J 3 bases short, with 13 bases between. V is TRBV29-1 and J is TRBJ2-3, with a weak D call TRBD1 (6 bases). This receptor was obtained from a human donor with aplastic anemia. Sequenced input: sorted CD4+, CD8+, or CD8+CD57+ T cells (not recorded which) from PBMCs. The CDR3 nucleotides are TGCAGCGTGAACAAGGGGGAGACAGATACGCAGTATTTT. Protein: CSVNKGETDTQYF.